The source of this T cell receptor beta chain is a study of cytomegalovirus exposure and HLA in healthy donors. Notes on the study in general: Reports showed the classifier diagnosing cytomegalovirus status with high specificity and sensitivity. Later analysis suggested links between common viral pathogens and several top significant clusters.

Researchers ran the PCR with 60 Vbeta and 13 Jbeta primers. Profiled with immunoSEQ multiplex PCR; TCRdb holds only in-frame clones, not every one. The sample includes some 110,000 clones. On this clone: Its target is unknown.

Germline V gene data show CDR1 as WNHNN and CDR2 as SYGVQD (reference sequence). The CDR3 length is 16 residues. Trimming took 4 bases from V and 5 from J; bases not matched to a gene: 8. The chain uses TRBV10-1 and TRBJ2-2; 9 bases are a match to TRBD2. The source of this sequence is a man aged 35 to 55 in good health and CMV-seropositive. The sample comprised PBMCs. CDR3 in amino acids: CASSVSGRRSTGELFF. CDR3 DNA sequence: TGCGCCAGCAGTGTTAGCGGGAGAAGAAGTACCGGGGAGCTGTTTTTT.